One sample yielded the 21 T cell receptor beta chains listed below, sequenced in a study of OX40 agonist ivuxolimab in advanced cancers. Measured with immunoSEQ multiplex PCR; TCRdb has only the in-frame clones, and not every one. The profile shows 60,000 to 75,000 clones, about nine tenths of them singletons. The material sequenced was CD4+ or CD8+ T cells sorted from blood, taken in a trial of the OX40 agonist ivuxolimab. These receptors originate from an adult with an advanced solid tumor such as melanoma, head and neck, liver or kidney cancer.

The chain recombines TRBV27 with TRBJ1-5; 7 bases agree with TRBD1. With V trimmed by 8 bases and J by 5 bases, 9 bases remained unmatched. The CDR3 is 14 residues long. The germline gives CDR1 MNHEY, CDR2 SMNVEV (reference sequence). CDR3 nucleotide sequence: TGTGCCAGCGGTAAGACAGGGTCCCATCAGCCCCAGCATTTT. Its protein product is CASGKTGSHQPQHF.

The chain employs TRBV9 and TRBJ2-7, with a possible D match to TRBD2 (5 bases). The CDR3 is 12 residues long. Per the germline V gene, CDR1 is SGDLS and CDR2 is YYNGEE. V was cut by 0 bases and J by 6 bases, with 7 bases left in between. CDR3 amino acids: CASSVGGSEQYF. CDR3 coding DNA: TGTGCCAGCAGCGTAGGAGGGAGCGAGCAGTACTTC. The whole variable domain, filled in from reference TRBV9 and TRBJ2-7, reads DSGVTQTPKHLITATGQRVTLRCSPRSGDLSVYWYQQSLDQGLQFLIQYYNGEERAKGNILERFSAQQFPDLHSELNLSSLELGDSALYFCASSVGGSEQYFGPGTRLTVT.

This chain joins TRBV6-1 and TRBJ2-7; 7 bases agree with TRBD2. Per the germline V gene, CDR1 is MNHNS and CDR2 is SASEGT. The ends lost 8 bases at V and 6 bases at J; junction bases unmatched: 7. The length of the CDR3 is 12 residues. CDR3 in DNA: TGTGCCAGCGGACTAGTAGTTTCCGAGCAGTACTTC. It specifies CASGLVVSEQYF.

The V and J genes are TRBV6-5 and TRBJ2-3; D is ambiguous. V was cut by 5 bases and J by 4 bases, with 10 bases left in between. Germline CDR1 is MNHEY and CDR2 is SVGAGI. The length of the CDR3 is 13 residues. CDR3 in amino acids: CASSPGLADTQYF. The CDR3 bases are TGTGCCAGCAGTCCTGGTCTGGCAGATACGCAGTATTTT.

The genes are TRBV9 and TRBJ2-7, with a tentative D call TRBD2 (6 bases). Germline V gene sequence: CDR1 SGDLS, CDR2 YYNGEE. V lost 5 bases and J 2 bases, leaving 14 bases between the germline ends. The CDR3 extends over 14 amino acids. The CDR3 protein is CASSPGGFTYEQYF. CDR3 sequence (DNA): TGTGCCAGCAGTCCTGGGGGGTTCACCTACGAGCAGTACTTC.

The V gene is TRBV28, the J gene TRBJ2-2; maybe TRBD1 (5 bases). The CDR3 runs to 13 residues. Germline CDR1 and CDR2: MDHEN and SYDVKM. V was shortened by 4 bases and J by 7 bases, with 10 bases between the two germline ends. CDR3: CASSYAGFGELFF. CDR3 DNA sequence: TGTGCCAGCAGTTACGCAGGGTTCGGGGAGCTGTTTTTT.

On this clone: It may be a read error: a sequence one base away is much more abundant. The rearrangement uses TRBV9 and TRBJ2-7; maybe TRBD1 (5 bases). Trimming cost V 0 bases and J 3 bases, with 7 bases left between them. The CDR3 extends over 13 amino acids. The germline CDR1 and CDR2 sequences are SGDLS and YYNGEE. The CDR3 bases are TGTGCCAGCAGCGTAGCGACAGACTACGAGCAGTACTTC. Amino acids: CASSVATDYEQYF.

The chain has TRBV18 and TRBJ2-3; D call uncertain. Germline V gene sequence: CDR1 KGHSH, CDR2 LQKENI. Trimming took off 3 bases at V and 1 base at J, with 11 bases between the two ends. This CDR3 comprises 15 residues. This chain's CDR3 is CASSPNVGRTDTQYF. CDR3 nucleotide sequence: TGTGCCAGCTCACCGAACGTCGGGCGCACAGATACGCAGTATTTT.

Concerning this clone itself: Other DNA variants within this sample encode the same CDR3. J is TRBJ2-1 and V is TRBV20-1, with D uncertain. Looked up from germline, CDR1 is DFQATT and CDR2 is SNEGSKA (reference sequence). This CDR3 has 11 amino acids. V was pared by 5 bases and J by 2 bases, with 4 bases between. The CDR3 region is CSALPYNEQFF. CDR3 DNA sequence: TGCAGTGCTCTACCCTACAATGAGCAGTTCTTC.

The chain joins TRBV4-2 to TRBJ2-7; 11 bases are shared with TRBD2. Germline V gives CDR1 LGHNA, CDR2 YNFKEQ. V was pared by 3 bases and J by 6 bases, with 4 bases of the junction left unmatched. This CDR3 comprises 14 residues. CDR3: CASSQASGRIEQYF. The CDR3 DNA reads TGTGCCAGCAGCCAGGCTAGCGGGAGGATCGAGCAGTACTTC.

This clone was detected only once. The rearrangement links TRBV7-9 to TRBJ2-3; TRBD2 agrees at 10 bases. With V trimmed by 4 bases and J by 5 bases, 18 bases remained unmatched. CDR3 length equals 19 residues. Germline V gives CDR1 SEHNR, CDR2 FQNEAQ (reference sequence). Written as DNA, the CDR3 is TGTGCCAGCAGCTCTGAGCTAGCGGGAGTTCTCCCTGCGGGAGATACGCAGTATTTT. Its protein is CASSSELAGVLPAGDTQYF. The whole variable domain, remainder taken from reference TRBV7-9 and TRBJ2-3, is DTGVSQNPRHKITKRGQNVTFRCDPISEHNRLYWYRQTLGQGPEFLTYFQNEAQLEKSRLLSDRFSAERPKGSFSTLEIQRTEQGDSAMYLCASSSELAGVLPAGDTQYFGPGTRLTVL.

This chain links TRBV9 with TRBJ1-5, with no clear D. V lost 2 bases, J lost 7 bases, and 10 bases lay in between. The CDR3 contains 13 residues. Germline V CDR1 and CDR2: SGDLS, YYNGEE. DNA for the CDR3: TGTGCCAGCAGCGTCGGGGAGGGACAGCCCCAGCATTTT. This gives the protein CASSVGEGQPQHF. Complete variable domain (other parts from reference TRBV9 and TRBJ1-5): DSGVTQTPKHLITATGQRVTLRCSPRSGDLSVYWYQQSLDQGLQFLIQYYNGEERAKGNILERFSAQQFPDLHSELNLSSLELGDSALYFCASSVGEGQPQHFGDGTRLSIL.

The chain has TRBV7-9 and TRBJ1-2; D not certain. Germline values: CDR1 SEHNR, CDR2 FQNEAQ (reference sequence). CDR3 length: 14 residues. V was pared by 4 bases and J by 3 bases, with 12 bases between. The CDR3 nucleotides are TGTGCCAGCAGCTCAGTAGCCGGGTACTATGGCTACACCTTC. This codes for CASSSVAGYYGYTF.

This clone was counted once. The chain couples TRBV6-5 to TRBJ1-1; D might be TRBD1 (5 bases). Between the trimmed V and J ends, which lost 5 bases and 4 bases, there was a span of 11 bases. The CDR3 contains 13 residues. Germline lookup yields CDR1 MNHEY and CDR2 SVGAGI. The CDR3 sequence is CASSRDPATEAFF. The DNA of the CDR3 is TGTGCCAGCAGTCGGGACCCCGCCACTGAAGCTTTCTTT.

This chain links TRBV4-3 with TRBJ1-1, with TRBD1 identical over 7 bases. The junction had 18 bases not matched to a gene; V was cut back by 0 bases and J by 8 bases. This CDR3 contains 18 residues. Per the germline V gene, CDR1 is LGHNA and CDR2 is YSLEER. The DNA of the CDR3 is TGCGCCAGCAGCCAAGAAGCGGTCGGGGACAGAAACTCCGAAGAAGCTTTCTTT. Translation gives CASSQEAVGDRNSEEAFF.

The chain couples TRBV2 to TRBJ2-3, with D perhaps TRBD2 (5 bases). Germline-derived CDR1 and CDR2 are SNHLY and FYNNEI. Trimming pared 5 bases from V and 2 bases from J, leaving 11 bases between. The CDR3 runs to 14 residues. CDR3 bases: TGTGCCAGCAGTCGTACTAGTCTCACAGATACGCAGTATTTT. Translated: CASSRTSLTDTQYF.

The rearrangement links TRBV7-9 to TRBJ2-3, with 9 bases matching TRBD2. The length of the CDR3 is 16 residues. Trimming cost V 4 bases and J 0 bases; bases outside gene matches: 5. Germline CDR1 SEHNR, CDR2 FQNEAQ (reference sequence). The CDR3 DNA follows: TGTGCCAGCAGCTACGTGACTAGCGGAAGCACAGATACGCAGTATTTT. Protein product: CASSYVTSGSTDTQYF.

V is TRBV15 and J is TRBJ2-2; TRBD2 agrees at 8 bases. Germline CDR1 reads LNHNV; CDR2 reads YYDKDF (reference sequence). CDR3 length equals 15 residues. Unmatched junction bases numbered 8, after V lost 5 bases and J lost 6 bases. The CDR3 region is CATSPPGRAPGELFF. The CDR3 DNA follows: TGTGCCACCAGCCCCCCCGGGAGGGCCCCCGGGGAGCTGTTTTTT.

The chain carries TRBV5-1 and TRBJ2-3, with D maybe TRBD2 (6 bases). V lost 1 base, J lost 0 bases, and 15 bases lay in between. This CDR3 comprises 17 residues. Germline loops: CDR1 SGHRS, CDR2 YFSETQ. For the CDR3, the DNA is TGCGCCAGCAGCTTGCTGACTAGTCAGGCTAGCACAGATACGCAGTATTTT. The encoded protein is CASSLLTSQASTDTQYF.

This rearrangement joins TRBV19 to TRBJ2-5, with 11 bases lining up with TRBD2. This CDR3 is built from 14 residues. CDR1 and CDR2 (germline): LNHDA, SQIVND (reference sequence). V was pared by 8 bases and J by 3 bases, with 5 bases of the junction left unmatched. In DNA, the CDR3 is TGTGCCAGTGAGACGGGACTAGCGGAAGAGACCCAGTACTTC. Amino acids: CASETGLAEETQYF.

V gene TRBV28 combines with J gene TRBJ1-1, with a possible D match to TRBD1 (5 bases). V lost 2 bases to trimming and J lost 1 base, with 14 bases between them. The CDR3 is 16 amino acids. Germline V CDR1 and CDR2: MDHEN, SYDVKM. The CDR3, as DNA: TGTGCCAGCAGTTTACGTCGGGAGGGGCGGAACACTGAAGCTTTCTTT. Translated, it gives CASSLRREGRNTEAFF.